The rows below give T cell receptor beta chains drawn from one sample of a study of long-term antiretroviral therapy in people with HIV. Profiling relied on immunoSEQ multiplex PCR, and the TCRdb table lists in-frame clones only, not all of them. The sample consists of approximately 13,000 clones, 70% to 80% of them appearing once. This specimen was unsorted PBMCs, taken 1.3 years before starting antiretroviral therapy. These receptor sequences come from a man aged 35-49 years with HIV. The CDR3 runs from the conserved cysteine through the conserved F or W. A D gene is named only where the DNA matches it firmly. The size field is filled for only some rows; it gives once, few, many or a size class.

>.|TRBJ1-1|TRBV11-2|.
TGTGCCAGCAGCCCTTCGCGTCGATCAGCTTTCTTT
CASSPSRRSAFF
>.|TRBJ1-1|TRBV14|.
TGTGCCAGCAGCCAAGAGGACTCGTCTGAAGCTTTCTTT
CASSQEDSSEAFF
>.|TRBJ2-7|TRBV12-5|TRBD2
TGTGCTAGTGGATTGTGGGGGGGAGAGCAGTACTTC
CASGLWGGEQYF
>.|TRBJ2-3|TRBV7-9|TRBD2
TGTGCCAGCAGCTCGAGACTAGCGGGGGGCCCAGATACGCAGTATTTT
CASSSRLAGGPDTQYF
>.|TRBJ2-7|TRBV6-1|.
TGTGCCAGCATCCCGCTGGAGGGGGGAACCTACGAGCAGTACTTC
CASIPLEGGTYEQYF
>.|TRBJ2-1|TRBV5-4|TRBD1
TGTGCCAGCAGCCCGGGACAGCCGTACAATGAGCAGTTCTTC
CASSPGQPYNEQFF
>.|TRBJ1-2|TRBV2|TRBD1
TGTGCCAGCAAAGAACAGGGGACAGGCTATGGCTACACCTTC
CASKEQGTGYGYTF
>.|TRBJ2-3|TRBV6-5|TRBD2
TGTGCCAGCAGTTACCGCGCGGGGGGTTCGGATACGCAGTATTTT
CASSYRAGGSDTQYF
>.|TRBJ1-3|TRBV30|.
TGTGCCTGGAGTGTAGGCCTCTCTGGAAACACCATATATTTT
CAWSVGLSGNTIYF
>large|TRBJ1-1|TRBV13|.
TGTGCCAGCAGCTTAAGACAGCTTGAAGCTTTCTTT
CASSLRQLEAFF